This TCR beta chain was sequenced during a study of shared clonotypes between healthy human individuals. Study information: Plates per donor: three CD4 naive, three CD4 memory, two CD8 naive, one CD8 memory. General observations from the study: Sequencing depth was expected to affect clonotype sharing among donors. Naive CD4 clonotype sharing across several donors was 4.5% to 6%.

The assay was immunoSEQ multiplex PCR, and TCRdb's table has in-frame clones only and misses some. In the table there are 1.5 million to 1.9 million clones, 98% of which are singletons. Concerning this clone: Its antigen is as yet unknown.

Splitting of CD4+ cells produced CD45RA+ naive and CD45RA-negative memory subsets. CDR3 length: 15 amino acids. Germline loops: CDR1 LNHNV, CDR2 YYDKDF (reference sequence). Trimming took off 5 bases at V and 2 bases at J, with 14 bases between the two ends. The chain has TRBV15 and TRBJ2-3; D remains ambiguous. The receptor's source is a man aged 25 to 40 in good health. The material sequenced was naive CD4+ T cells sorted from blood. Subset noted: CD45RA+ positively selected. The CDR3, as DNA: TGTGCCACCAGCCTAATAACGAGCTCCACAGATACGCAGTATTTT. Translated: CATSLITSSTDTQYF.